The 23 T cell receptor beta chains in this list originate from one sample, sequenced in a study of control samples from healthy donors and cancer patients. Sequencing was performed with immunoSEQ multiplex PCR; in TCRdb, only in-frame clones are kept and a portion is missing. The data hold over 100,000 clones, with 92% observed a single time. Sequencing used blood. Receptors originate from a woman between 45 and 60 years old in good health.

The V and J genes are TRBV27 and TRBJ2-7; TRBD2 is a possible D gene (6 bases). V gave up 6 bases and J gave up 3 bases, with 15 bases separating them. Germline assignment: CDR1 MNHEY and CDR2 SMNVEV (reference sequence). The CDR3 extends over 14 amino acids. CDR3 protein: CASRDAGQGYEQYF. The DNA of the CDR3 is TGTGCCAGCAGAGATGCGGGGCAGGGCTACGAGCAGTACTTC.

The genes are TRBV6-1 and TRBJ2-1; D ambiguous. This CDR3 spans 11 amino acids. The V gene's germline CDR1 is MNHNS and CDR2 SASEGT. The V end was cut by 3 bases, the J end by 6 bases, with 3 bases between. The CDR3 sequence: CASSDSNEQFF. The CDR3, as DNA: TGTGCCAGCAGTGACAGCAATGAGCAGTTCTTC.

The rearrangement joins TRBV6-6 to TRBJ1-4, with D possibly TRBD1 on 6 matching bases. V was clipped by 2 bases and J by 4 bases, with 14 bases between them. CDR1 is MNHNY, CDR2 SVGAGI, per germline (reference sequence). This CDR3 comprises 16 residues. The CDR3 sequence is CASSYATGGLNEKLFF. The CDR3, as DNA: TGTGCCAGCAGTTACGCGACAGGAGGGCTTAATGAAAAACTGTTTTTT.

This chain uses TRBV19 with TRBJ1-1; D is uncertain. Germline V gene data show CDR1 as LNHDA and CDR2 as SQIVND (reference sequence). The length of the CDR3 is 16 residues. V was clipped by 7 bases and J by 0 bases, with 18 bases between them. The CDR3 sequence: CASTTPPRGMNTEAFF. The CDR3 nucleotides read TGTGCCAGTACCACACCCCCCCGCGGGATGAACACTGAAGCTTTCTTT. The full variable domain, with the rest looked up from reference TRBV19 and TRBJ1-1, is DGGITQSPKYLFRKEGQNVTLSCEQNLNHDAMYWYRQDPGQGLRLIYYSQIVNDFQKGDIAEGYSVSREKKESFPLTVTSAQKNPTAFYLCASTTPPRGMNTEAFFGQGTRLTVV.

The chain recombines TRBV30 with TRBJ1-4; 8 bases match TRBD1. CDR3 size: 14 residues. CDR1 and CDR2 (germline): GTSNPN, SVGIG (reference sequence). Unmatched junction bases numbered 10, after V lost 0 bases and J lost 13 bases. This CDR3 is CAWSVAGGPRLLFF. The CDR3 coding sequence is TGTGCCTGGAGTGTTGCAGGGGGCCCAAGGCTACTGTTTTTT.

This chain connects TRBV12-5 to TRBJ1-1; possibly TRBD1 for D (5 bases). This CDR3 spans 14 amino acids. Trimming took off 5 bases at V and 4 bases at J, with 14 bases between the two ends. Germline V CDR1 and CDR2: LGHNT, FRNRAP. The CDR3 sequence: CASGEGSRGTEAFF. The CDR3 nucleotides are TGTGCTAGTGGTGAAGGTTCAAGGGGCACTGAAGCTTTCTTT.

The V gene is TRBV5-1, the J gene TRBJ1-2; TRBD1 is a possible D gene (6 bases). The length of the CDR3 is 14 residues. Between the trimmed V and J ends, which lost 0 bases and 6 bases, there was a span of 12 bases. Germline V lookup: CDR1 SGHRS, CDR2 YFSETQ. CDR3 in DNA: TGCGCCAGCAGCTTGGCTGGGGGGCGCGATGGCTACACCTTC. Residues: CASSLAGGRDGYTF.

CDR3 DNA sequence: TGTGCCAGCAGTGAAGGGCCGACAGGGCCCGGGGGCACTGAAGCTTTCTTT. It translates to CASSEGPTGPGGTEAFF. The chain links TRBV2 to TRBJ1-1; 7 positions match TRBD1. The J segment lost 4 bases and the V segment lost 1 base, leaving 12 bases of the junction unmatched. The CDR3 loop spans 17 amino acids. Per germline, CDR1 SNHLY and CDR2 FYNNEI.

The chain links TRBV6-5 to TRBJ1-3, with D maybe TRBD1 (6 bases). In germline, CDR1 is MNHEY, CDR2 SVGAGI. V lost 7 bases and J 0 bases, leaving 13 bases between the germline ends. The CDR3 covers 15 residues. CDR3 in amino acids: CASTVDRFSGNTIYF. In nucleotides, the CDR3 is TGTGCCAGCACCGTAGACAGGTTCTCTGGAAACACCATATATTTT.

The CDR3 region has the DNA TGTGCCAGCAGTTACGAGACAGGGTTCGGGGCCAACGTCCTGACTTTC. Translated: CASSYETGFGANVLTF. The V and J genes are TRBV6-2 or TRBV6-3 and TRBJ2-6; 7 nucleotides agree with TRBD1. The J segment lost 4 bases and the V segment lost 2 bases, leaving 5 bases of the junction unmatched. There are 16 residues in the CDR3. Per the germline V gene, CDR1 is MNHEY and CDR2 is SVGEGT.

The rearrangement links TRBV11-2 to TRBJ2-1, with 11 bases aligning to TRBD2. This CDR3 spans 17 amino acids. The germline CDR1 and CDR2 sequences are SGHAT and FQNNGV. Trimming removed 0 bases from V and 5 bases from J; junction bases left unmatched: 6. CDR3 coding DNA: TGTGCCAGCAGCTTAGACTTCGCTAGCGGGGGGAACAATGAGCAGTTCTTC. It specifies CASSLDFASGGNNEQFF.

The gene calls are TRBV6-5 and TRBJ1-3; D unclear. CDR1 is MNHEY and CDR2 is SVGAGI in the germline V gene. There are 14 residues in the CDR3. Deletions cut 6 bases from V and 0 bases from J, with 9 bases between. The DNA for the CDR3 is TGTGCCAGCAGCGGAGATCGCTCTGGAAACACCATATATTTT. It codes for CASSGDRSGNTIYF.

The gene calls are TRBV15 and TRBJ2-3, with D unclear. The CDR3 has 17 amino acids. Germline-derived CDR1 and CDR2 are LNHNV and YYDKDF (reference sequence). The ends were cut back, 5 bases at V and 0 bases at J, with 18 bases in the middle. CDR3 DNA: TGTGCCACCAGCCGGTTGGACGACCCGACTAGCACAGATACGCAGTATTTT. Its translation: CATSRLDDPTSTDTQYF.

The chain is built from TRBV30 and TRBJ1-5; 9 bases are shared with TRBD1. Germline V CDR1 and CDR2: GTSNPN, SVGIG (reference sequence). The CDR3 totals 16 residues. The V segment lost 2 bases and the J segment 2 bases; nucleotides outside the gene matches: 7. This CDR3 is CAWSFGTGQRNQPQHF. CDR3 bases: TGTGCCTGGAGTTTCGGGACAGGGCAACGCAATCAGCCCCAGCATTTT.

The chain carries TRBV28 and TRBJ1-6, with TRBD1 as a possible D gene (5 bases). This CDR3 contains 17 residues. Germline lookup yields CDR1 MDHEN and CDR2 SYDVKM. V was trimmed by 3 bases and J by 6 bases, leaving 18 bases between them. The CDR3 DNA follows: TGTGCCAGCAGTTTCGCAGGGAGAGGGGTAATTAATTCACCCCTCCACTTT. Its translation: CASSFAGRGVINSPLHF. The full variable domain, rest sourced from reference TRBV28 and TRBJ1-6, is DVKVTQSSRYLVKRTGEKVFLECVQDMDHENMFWYRQDPGLGLRLIYFSYDVKMKEKGDIPEGYSVSREKKERFSLILESASTNQTSMYLCASSFAGRGVINSPLHFGNGTRLTVT.

The gene calls are TRBV5-1 and TRBJ1-1, with 9 bases matching TRBD1. Germline V gene data show CDR1 as SGHRS and CDR2 as YFSETQ. With V trimmed by 4 bases and J by 4 bases, 5 bases remained unmatched. The CDR3 is 14 amino acids. CDR3 coding DNA: TGCGCCAGCAGCCGGACAGGGGTTGGCACTGAAGCTTTCTTT. The encoded protein is CASSRTGVGTEAFF.

This chain links TRBV28 with TRBJ1-1, with 9 bases lining up with TRBD1. This CDR3 is built from 11 residues. V shed 6 bases and J 12 bases; nucleotides not matched to a gene: 5. Per the germline V gene, CDR1 is MDHEN and CDR2 is SYDVKM. This CDR3 reads CASRKDRGTFF. Written as DNA, the CDR3 is TGTGCCAGCAGGAAGGACAGGGGAACTTTCTTT.

The CDR3 loop reads CASRLTSGSSYNEQFF. CDR3 bases: TGCGCCAGCCGACTAACTAGCGGAAGCTCCTACAATGAGCAGTTCTTC. This chain links TRBV5-1 with TRBJ2-1; TRBD2 matches at 8 bases. V shed 7 bases and J 0 bases; nucleotides not matched to a gene: 9. CDR3 size: 16 residues. Germline CDR1 reads SGHRS; CDR2 reads YFSETQ.

CDR3 sequence reads: CASSLAGGTNEKLFF. The CDR3, as DNA: TGTGCCAGCAGCTTAGCTGGGGGGACTAATGAAAAACTGTTTTTT. The chain employs TRBV7-2 and TRBJ1-4, with D tentatively TRBD1 (5 bases). The CDR3 contains 15 residues. V shed 0 bases and J shed 2 bases, with 7 bases lying between them. CDR1 is SGHTA and CDR2 is FQGNSA in the germline V gene.

The chain couples TRBV15 to TRBJ1-1; D not resolved. Deletions cut 1 base from V and 1 base from J, with 10 bases between. The CDR3 covers 15 residues. Germline lookup yields CDR1 LNHNV and CDR2 YYDKDF (reference sequence). For the CDR3, the DNA is TGTGCCACCAGCAGAGGCCACGTAGGGAACACTGAAGCTTTCTTT. Translated, it gives CATSRGHVGNTEAFF.

This clone occurred a few times. This chain links TRBV6-5 with TRBJ1-1, with no clear D. The germline V gene has CDR1 MNHEY and CDR2 SVGAGI. The CDR3 spans 12 residues. V lost 3 bases, J lost 8 bases, and 10 bases lay in between. The CDR3 region has the DNA TGTGCCAGCAGTTATTATACCAAAGAAGCTTTCTTT. Protein: CASSYYTKEAFF.

The table lists this clone with a count of one. This sequence joins TRBV28 and TRBJ1-1; 8 positions match TRBD1. The CDR3 sequence is 13 residues long. The germline CDR1 and CDR2 sequences are MDHEN and SYDVKM. V shed 5 bases, J shed 10 bases, and the junction held 9 bases outside the gene matches. The CDR3 nucleotides are TGTGCCAGCAGTCACAGGGACAGGCAGAGAGCTTTCTTT. Translating it yields CASSHRDRQRAFF. Drawing the rest from reference TRBV28 and TRBJ1-1, the complete variable domain is DVKVTQSSRYLVKRTGEKVFLECVQDMDHENMFWYRQDPGLGLRLIYFSYDVKMKEKGDIPEGYSVSREKKERFSLILESASTNQTSMYLCASSHRDRQRAFFGQGTRLTVV.

J is TRBJ2-1 and V is TRBV2; possibly TRBD2 for D (6 bases). The germline V gene encodes CDR1 SNHLY and CDR2 FYNNEI. The CDR3 has 19 amino acids. V was trimmed by 4 bases and J by 5 bases, leaving 27 bases between them. The CDR3 loop is CASSAKGLPYVVGDNEQFF. In DNA, the CDR3 is TGTGCCAGCAGTGCCAAGGGACTGCCATATGTTGTAGGGGACAATGAGCAGTTCTTC.